The rows below give T cell receptor beta chains drawn from one sample of a study of somatic mutations in cytotoxic T cells in rheumatoid arthritis. This table comes from immunoSEQ multiplex PCR, and its TCRdb copy is limited to in-frame clones, with some not included. The sample lists 25,000 to 35,000 clones, about 88% occurring once. Sequencing was performed on CD8+ T cells sorted from blood. The source of these receptors is an adult with rheumatoid arthritis. CDR3s include the opening cysteine and the closing phenylalanine or tryptophan. D genes are given only for firm matches. Where a row states a size, it is once, few, many or the class of an expanded clone; other rows omit it.

D	V	size	J	CDR3	DNA
NA	TRBV7-9	NA	TRBJ2-7	CASTGSGRYEQYF	TGTGCCAGCACCGGGTCCGGACGTTACGAGCAGTACTTC
NA	TRBV11-2	NA	TRBJ2-7	CASRLEGYEQYF	TGTGCCAGCAGGTTAGAGGGGTACGAGCAGTACTTC
NA	TRBV2	NA	TRBJ2-6	CASYDVRGANVLTF	TGTGCCAGCTATGATGTGAGGGGGGCCAACGTCCTGACTTTC
TRBD1	TRBV4-1	once	TRBJ2-7	CASSPGQGAYEQYF	TGCGCCAGCAGCCCGGGACAGGGGGCTTACGAGCAGTACTTC
NA	TRBV4-1	NA	TRBJ2-1	CASSQDVGSYNEQFF	TGCGCCAGCAGCCAAGATGTGGGCTCCTACAATGAGCAGTTCTTC
TRBD2	TRBV27	NA	TRBJ2-1	CAIRPGTSAGDEQFF	TGTGCCATTCGTCCCGGGACTAGCGCAGGCGATGAGCAGTTCTTC
TRBD2	TRBV29-1	NA	TRBJ2-7	CSVAREAYEQYF	TGCAGCGTTGCGCGGGAGGCCTACGAGCAGTACTTC
TRBD1	TRBV27	NA	TRBJ2-5	CASSVGTGLQETQYF	TGTGCCAGCAGTGTCGGGACAGGGCTCCAAGAGACCCAGTACTTC
NA	TRBV19	NA	TRBJ2-1	CASSWAEVSYNEQFF	TGTGCCAGTAGTTGGGCGGAAGTCTCCTACAATGAGCAGTTCTTC
NA	TRBV28	NA	TRBJ1-4	CASTRGVGNEKLFF	TGTGCCAGCACCCGAGGGGTGGGTAATGAAAAACTGTTTTTT
NA	TRBV7-2	few	TRBJ2-7	CASSLAQHEQYF	TGTGCCAGCAGTCTAGCGCAGCACGAGCAGTACTTC
NA	TRBV6-5	NA	TRBJ1-4	CASATNEKLFF	TGTGCCAGTGCAACTAATGAAAAACTGTTTTTT
NA	TRBV4-2	NA	TRBJ2-6	CASSLSIGSGANVLTF	TGTGCCAGCAGCCTTTCAATAGGCTCTGGGGCCAACGTCCTGACTTTC
NA	TRBV7-8	NA	TRBJ2-1	CASSAAGRLSYNEQFF	TGTGCCAGCAGCGCTGCCGGACGGCTCTCCTACAATGAGCAGTTCTTC
NA	TRBV9	NA	TRBJ2-3	CASSLKERASTDTQYF	TGTGCCAGCAGCCTGAAGGAGCGGGCCAGCACAGATACGCAGTATTTT
TRBD1	TRBV27	NA	TRBJ2-3	CASSPGQNYITDTQYF	TGTGCCAGCAGCCCGGGACAGAACTATATCACAGATACGCAGTATTTT